The 27 T cell receptor beta chains below all came from one sample that was sequenced in a study of blood T cell repertoires in COVID-19. Some clones are missing from TCRdb's copy, which holds only in-frame ones; the method was immunoSEQ multiplex PCR. The data hold a few hundred thousand clones, with over 75% observed a single time. Sample: peripheral blood. The receptors originated from a woman in her twenties or thirties with acute or convalescent COVID-19.

V is TRBV6-5 and J is TRBJ2-5, with unresolved D. Germline loops: CDR1 MNHEY, CDR2 SVGAGI. CDR3 size: 15 residues. Trimming cost V 5 bases and J 4 bases, with 17 bases left between them. The chain's CDR3 is CASSRDLGAPETQYF. CDR3 bases: TGTGCCAGCAGTCGAGACCTTGGAGCGCCAGAGACCCAGTACTTC.

The chain couples TRBV29-1 to TRBJ2-7; 10 positions match TRBD1. Germline CDR1 SQVTM, CDR2 ANQGSEA. V was pared by 8 bases and J by 3 bases, with 4 bases of the junction left unmatched. There are 12 residues in the CDR3. The CDR3 is CSIRTGGYEQYF. Written as DNA, the CDR3 is TGCAGCATCCGGACAGGGGGCTACGAGCAGTACTTC.

The chain couples TRBV10-2 to TRBJ1-1, with a weak D call TRBD1 (5 bases). This CDR3 comprises 13 residues. Germline CDR1 and CDR2: WSHSY and SAAADI. Trimming took off 9 bases at V and 2 bases at J, with 13 bases between the two ends. DNA for the CDR3: TGCGCCAGTCGGCGGGGCGGTAACACTGAAGCTTTCTTT. Translating gives CASRRGGNTEAFF.

The CDR3 reads CASRDSYSNQPQHF. The CDR3, as DNA: TGTGCCAGTAGGGACAGCTATAGCAATCAGCCCCAGCATTTT. The chain recombines TRBV19 with TRBJ1-5, with D tentatively TRBD1 (6 bases). This CDR3 is built from 14 residues. Looked up from germline, CDR1 is LNHDA and CDR2 is SQIVND (reference sequence). Deletions cut 6 bases from V and 0 bases from J, with 9 bases between. Together with reference TRBV19 and TRBJ1-5, the CDR3 gives the full variable domain: DGGITQSPKYLFRKEGQNVTLSCEQNLNHDAMYWYRQDPGQGLRLIYYSQIVNDFQKGDIAEGYSVSREKKESFPLTVTSAQKNPTAFYLCASRDSYSNQPQHFGDGTRLSIL.

The J gene is TRBJ1-4, the V gene TRBV4-2; D might be TRBD1 (5 bases). This CDR3 region has 16 residues. V was shortened by 1 base and J by 0 bases, with 9 bases between the two germline ends. From germline, CDR1 is LGHNA and CDR2 YNFKEQ. CDR3: CASSQATVTTNEKLFF. DNA of the CDR3: TGTGCCAGCAGCCAAGCGACAGTTACAACTAATGAAAAACTGTTTTTT.

The chain links TRBV15 to TRBJ2-7; possible D gene TRBD1, 6 bases. Germline CDR1 is LNHNV and CDR2 is YYDKDF (reference sequence). Trimming stripped 3 bases from V and 1 base from J, with 10 bases between. CDR3 length: 14 amino acids. CDR3 DNA: TGTGCCACCAGCAGCCCAGACAGGTCCTACGAGCAGTACTTC. It translates to CATSSPDRSYEQYF.

V usage is TRBV18 and J usage is TRBJ2-4; 8 positions match TRBD1. Per germline, CDR1 KGHSH and CDR2 LQKENI. The CDR3 has 14 residues. Trimming at V came to 3 bases and at J to 10 bases, leaving 8 bases not matched to a gene. For the CDR3, the DNA is TGTGCCAGCTCACCGGGGAGACAGGGGCAAATTCAGTACTTC. It codes for CASSPGRQGQIQYF.

The V gene is TRBV5-4, the J gene TRBJ1-2; 7 nucleotides agree with TRBD1. The CDR3 spans 15 residues. J lost 1 base, V lost 4 bases, and 7 bases had no gene match. Germline V lookup: CDR1 SGHNT, CDR2 YYREEE (reference sequence). The CDR3: CASSGGQTNNYGYTF. Written as DNA, the CDR3 is TGTGCCAGCAGCGGGGGACAGACCAATAACTATGGCTACACCTTC.

In this sample, this clone turned up once. The chain combines TRBV5-5 with TRBJ2-7, with 9 bases that match TRBD1. The J segment lost 3 bases and the V segment lost 4 bases, leaving 5 bases of the junction unmatched. The CDR3 extends over 14 amino acids. Germline lookup yields CDR1 SGHKS and CDR2 YYEKEE (reference sequence). The CDR3 protein is CASSIQGALYEQYF. The CDR3, as DNA: TGTGCCAGCAGCATACAGGGGGCTCTCTACGAGCAGTACTTC.

V and J are TRBV9 and TRBJ2-5, with a possible D match to TRBD2 (7 bases). The CDR3 spans 15 residues. Germline lookup yields CDR1 SGDLS and CDR2 YYNGEE. The V and J ends lost 1 base and 5 bases respectively, with 15 bases between them. CDR3 nucleotide sequence: TGTGCCAGCAGCGTAAGGTGGGGGGGCCGGGAGACCCAGTACTTC. Encoded protein: CASSVRWGGRETQYF.

The chain links TRBV5-1 to TRBJ1-6; D gene uncertain. The CDR3 runs to 14 residues. Germline V gene data show CDR1 as SGHRS and CDR2 as YFSETQ. The germline V and J ends were trimmed by 1 base and 6 bases, with 8 bases remaining between them. The CDR3 sequence: CASSLSQTNSPLHF. The CDR3 DNA sequence: TGCGCCAGCAGCTTGTCACAGACTAATTCACCCCTCCACTTT.

The rearrangement joins TRBV5-1 to TRBJ1-1, with 8 bases lining up with TRBD1. This CDR3 has 15 amino acids. CDR1 and CDR2 (germline): SGHRS, YFSETQ. Trimming took 3 bases from V and 1 from J; bases not matched to a gene: 5. The CDR3 spells CASSSQGQANTEAFF. CDR3 nucleotide sequence: TGCGCCAGCAGCTCCCAGGGACAGGCGAACACTGAAGCTTTCTTT.

V is TRBV3-1 (or the pseudogene TRBV3-2) and J is TRBJ2-7, with 7 bases fitting TRBD1. This CDR3 has 15 amino acids. The germline gives CDR1 LGHDT, CDR2 YNNKEL (reference sequence). Losses at the gene ends were 1 base for V and 4 bases for J; bases not matched to a gene: 7. Here the CDR3 reads CASSQVAGGSYEQYF. CDR3 coding DNA: TGTGCCAGCAGCCAAGTGGCAGGGGGATCTTACGAGCAGTACTTC.

The chain links TRBV7-9 to TRBJ2-2, with TRBD1 matching over 7 bases. Germline CDR1 is SEHNR and CDR2 is FQNEAQ (reference sequence). The CDR3 consists of 16 residues. The V and J ends lost 5 bases and 0 bases, in that order; junction bases with no gene match: 6. Written as DNA, the CDR3 is TGTGCCAGCAGCACGGGACAGCCGTCGAACACCGGGGAGCTGTTTTTT. Amino acid sequence: CASSTGQPSNTGELFF.

The V gene is TRBV19, the J gene TRBJ2-2, with 9 positions matching TRBD1. V lost 9 bases and J lost 4; bases outside the gene matches: 3. From germline, CDR1 is LNHDA and CDR2 SQIVND (reference sequence). CDR3 length: 13 amino acids. This CDR3 reads CASGQGSTGELFF. As DNA, the CDR3 is TGTGCCAGCGGACAGGGGAGCACCGGGGAGCTGTTTTTT. The whole variable domain, remainder taken from reference TRBV19 and TRBJ2-2, is DGGITQSPKYLFRKEGQNVTLSCEQNLNHDAMYWYRQDPGQGLRLIYYSQIVNDFQKGDIAEGYSVSREKKESFPLTVTSAQKNPTAFYLCASGQGSTGELFFGEGSRLTVL.

The genes are TRBV4-1 and TRBJ2-7; tentative D call: TRBD2 (6 bases). Germline V lookup: CDR1 MGHRA, CDR2 YSYEKL. V lost 4 bases to trimming and J lost 7 bases, with 14 bases between them. The CDR3 sequence is 13 residues long. The CDR3 reads CASSRGTTQEQYF. DNA for the CDR3: TGCGCCAGCAGCCGCGGGACGACGCAAGAGCAGTACTTC.

The CDR3 DNA sequence: TGTGCCTGGGCAATAAGATTAGGGGGTTACTATGGCTACACCTTC. Its translation is CAWAIRLGGYYGYTF. The chain is built from TRBV30 and TRBJ1-2; D is perhaps TRBD1 (6 bases). The ends were cut back, 5 bases at V and 3 bases at J, with 19 bases in the middle. CDR3 size: 15 residues. Germline lookup yields CDR1 GTSNPN and CDR2 SVGIG (reference sequence).

This clone showed up just a few times. The chain recombines TRBV4-3 with TRBJ2-2, with D possibly being TRBD2 (6 bases). Trimming stripped 4 bases from V and 6 bases from J, with 21 bases between. Germline assignment: CDR1 LGHNA and CDR2 YSLEER. The CDR3 length is 17 residues. The CDR3 nucleotides are TGCGCCAGCAGCCGAAACTTGGCGGGGAATCTTGCCGGGGAGCTGTTTTTT. Amino acid sequence: CASSRNLAGNLAGELFF.

V is TRBV6-4 and J is TRBJ2-6, with 7 bases fitting TRBD2. CDR3 length: 16 residues. The trim removed 8 bases at V and 0 bases at J, leaving 7 bases unmatched. CDR1 is MRHNA and CDR2 is SNTAGT in the germline V gene. As DNA, the CDR3 is TGTGCCAGCGCCCCTAGCGGCCTCTCTGGGGCCAACGTCCTGACTTTC. Encoded protein: CASAPSGLSGANVLTF.

The rearrangement joins TRBV19 to TRBJ2-1, with 11 bases matching TRBD2. Germline V gene lookup returns CDR1 LNHDA and CDR2 SQIVND (reference sequence). J lost 2 bases, V lost 3 bases, and 9 bases had no gene match. This CDR3 spans 18 amino acids. The CDR3 nucleotides are TGTGCCAGTAGTATGCCACGCGGACTAGCGGGCGCCTACAATGAGCAGTTCTTC. It is translated as CASSMPRGLAGAYNEQFF.

This chain joins TRBV13 and TRBJ1-6, with 11 positions matching TRBD1. The germline V gene has CDR1 PRHDT and CDR2 FYEKMQ (reference sequence). The ends lost 5 bases at V and 5 bases at J; junction bases unmatched: 8. The CDR3 totals 17 residues. Here the CDR3 reads CASSPGQGATDNSPLHF. The CDR3 DNA follows: TGTGCCAGCAGCCCCGGACAGGGGGCTACCGATAATTCACCCCTCCACTTT.

In DNA form, the CDR3 reads TGCGCCAGCCCTTTATATACCCAGTACTTC. Translation: CASPLYTQYF. This chain links TRBV10-1 with TRBJ2-5; D not certain. CDR1 WNHNN and CDR2 SYGVQD come from the germline V gene (reference sequence). The CDR3 sequence is 10 residues long. The V gene lost 8 bases and the J gene lost 8 bases, with 9 bases spanning the gap.

The chain couples TRBV7-9 to TRBJ2-7; possible D gene TRBD1, 6 bases. Germline V lookup: CDR1 SEHNR, CDR2 FQNEAQ (reference sequence). Trimming cost V 5 bases and J 6 bases, with 17 bases left between them. The CDR3 totals 14 residues. CDR3 DNA sequence: TGTGCCAGCAGCCTTACAGGGACCTCTGTCGAGCAGTACTTC. Translating it yields CASSLTGTSVEQYF.

This clone was detected many times. The chain has TRBV28 and TRBJ1-3; 7 bases match TRBD1. The length of the CDR3 is 14 residues. Per the germline V gene, CDR1 is MDHEN and CDR2 is SYDVKM. V shed 5 bases and J 4 bases; nucleotides not matched to a gene: 5. The CDR3 DNA follows: TGTGCCAGCAGTCAAGGGGGCACAGGAAACACCATATATTTT. It translates to CASSQGGTGNTIYF. Variable domain in full (rest from reference TRBV28 and TRBJ1-3): DVKVTQSSRYLVKRTGEKVFLECVQDMDHENMFWYRQDPGLGLRLIYFSYDVKMKEKGDIPEGYSVSREKKERFSLILESASTNQTSMYLCASSQGGTGNTIYFGEGSWLTVV.

The chain is built from TRBV9 and TRBJ2-2; maybe TRBD1 (5 bases). The germline V gene encodes CDR1 SGDLS and CDR2 YYNGEE. The CDR3 covers 15 residues. Trimming stripped 2 bases from V and 5 bases from J, with 13 bases between. For the CDR3, the DNA is TGTGCCAGCAGCGTTACAGGAAAGGTAACCGGGGAGCTGTTTTTT. Residues: CASSVTGKVTGELFF.

This clone was detected only once. V is TRBV27 and J is TRBJ1-2, with 9 bases fitting TRBD1. V shed 3 bases and J 14 bases; nucleotides not matched to a gene: 22. Germline CDR1 and CDR2: MNHEY and SMNVEV (reference sequence). The CDR3 contains 17 residues. The CDR3 here is CASSFEAGTGRIMGWTF. In DNA form, the CDR3 reads TGTGCCAGCAGTTTCGAAGCGGGGACAGGGAGGATTATGGGGTGGACCTTC.

The chain carries TRBV7-2 and TRBJ2-1, with 8 bases that match TRBD2. The CDR3 loop spans 13 amino acids. Per the germline V gene, CDR1 is SGHTA and CDR2 is FQGNSA. J was trimmed by 7 bases and V by 5 bases; bases with no gene match: 4. The CDR3 loop is CASSRSGANEQFF. Here the CDR3 DNA reads TGTGCCAGCAGCCGTAGCGGGGCGAATGAGCAGTTCTTC.